These 13 T cell receptor beta chains were all obtained from the same sample, sequenced in a study of T cell changes during pregnancy in multiple sclerosis. The data were produced by immunoSEQ multiplex PCR, yet TCRdb's version contains in-frame clones alone and is incomplete. The sample lists around 99,000 clones; approximately 92% were seen once. Specimen: peripheral blood, collected in the first trimester of pregnancy. The receptors were sampled from a female donor with multiple sclerosis, enrolled in a pregnancy study.

V and J are TRBV2 and TRBJ2-5, with 9 bases that match TRBD2. V lost 7 bases and J lost 5; bases outside the gene matches: 8. The CDR3 totals 14 residues. Germline lookup yields CDR1 SNHLY and CDR2 FYNNEI. This CDR3 is CASKAGGPGETQYF. CDR3 bases: TGTGCCAGCAAGGCGGGAGGGCCCGGGGAGACCCAGTACTTC.

V gene TRBV7-9 combines with J gene TRBJ1-4, with 8 bases aligning to TRBD1. The germline V gene has CDR1 SEHNR and CDR2 FQNEAQ (reference sequence). J gave up 8 bases and V 5 bases, and 7 bases lay outside the gene matches. There are 14 residues in the CDR3. The CDR3 DNA is TGTGCCAGCAGCAAAGGACAGGGAGGGGAAAAACTGTTTTTT. Encoded protein: CASSKGQGGEKLFF.

The chain combines TRBV27 with TRBJ1-2; perhaps TRBD1 as D (5 bases). CDR1 is MNHEY, CDR2 SMNVEV, per germline (reference sequence). The V end lost 7 bases, the J end lost 5 bases, and 17 bases lay between the germline ends. This CDR3 is built from 14 residues. The CDR3 spells CASTDGGGNYGYTF. The CDR3 coding sequence is TGTGCCAGCACGGACGGGGGGGGAAATTATGGCTACACCTTC.

The V gene is TRBV6-5, the J gene TRBJ1-2; D is undetermined. CDR1 is MNHEY and CDR2 is SVGAGI in the germline V gene. CDR3 length: 14 residues. V was cut by 4 bases and J by 0 bases, with 9 bases left in between. The CDR3 sequence: CASSLSVANYGYTF. The CDR3 DNA is TGTGCCAGCAGTTTGTCGGTAGCTAACTATGGCTACACCTTC.

The CDR3 loop reads CASSQDGTSGTDTQYF. CDR3 DNA sequence: TGTGCCAGCAGCCAAGATGGGACTAGCGGTACAGATACGCAGTATTTT. The chain is built from TRBV4-2 and TRBJ2-3; 11 nucleotides match TRBD2. The CDR3 sequence is 16 residues long. V lost 0 bases, J lost 3 bases, and 2 bases stayed unmatched. CDR1 and CDR2 from the germline V gene are LGHNA and YNFKEQ.

The chain combines TRBV28 with TRBJ2-7, with D possibly being TRBD1 (6 bases). V lost 3 bases to trimming and J lost 2 bases, with 26 bases between them. In germline, CDR1 is MDHEN, CDR2 SYDVKM. The CDR3 loop spans 19 amino acids. CDR3 DNA sequence: TGTGCCAGCAGTTTTGAGTATGAGCGTTTTCGACAGGATACCTACGAGCAGTACTTC. Protein sequence: CASSFEYERFRQDTYEQYF.

The V call is TRBV30, the J call TRBJ2-7; the match to TRBD2 covers 11 bases. This CDR3 is built from 17 residues. The ends lost 2 bases at V and 0 bases at J; junction bases unmatched: 9. CDR1 GTSNPN and CDR2 SVGIG come from the germline V gene (reference sequence). CDR3 in DNA: TGTGCCTGGAGTCTAGGGACTAGCGGCCTGAGCTCCTACGAGCAGTACTTC. Translated, it gives CAWSLGTSGLSSYEQYF.

This chain joins TRBV4-1 and TRBJ1-3; 9 bases agree with TRBD1. V shed 4 bases, J shed 0 bases, and the junction held 7 bases outside the gene matches. This CDR3 is 17 amino acids long. Germline CDR1 reads MGHRA; CDR2 reads YSYEKL. In nucleotides, the CDR3 is TGCGCCAGCAGCCCGACCGGGACAGGGACCTCTGGAAACACCATATATTTT. As protein: CASSPTGTGTSGNTIYF.

CDR3: CASNAGVGQETQYF. CDR3 nucleotide sequence: TGTGCCAGCAATGCGGGAGTGGGGCAAGAGACCCAGTACTTC. V and J are TRBV2 and TRBJ2-5; 7 bases map to TRBD2. With 7 bases clipped from V and 2 bases from J, the junction kept 7 bases outside the gene matches. The V gene's germline CDR1 is SNHLY and CDR2 FYNNEI. This CDR3 region has 14 residues.

As regards this clone: The junction departs from germline at one end; a sequencing error may be responsible. For the CDR3, the DNA is TGTGCCAGCAGCCCGGCCGGGACTAGCGTGCCAAACTTC. Amino acid sequence: CASSPAGTSVPNF. V usage is TRBV14 and J usage is TRBJ2-5, with TRBD2 matching 10 bases. From germline, CDR1 is SGHDN and CDR2 FVKESK. This CDR3 comprises 13 residues.

V is TRBV28 and J is TRBJ1-5; TRBD1 is a possible D gene (5 bases). Per germline, CDR1 MDHEN and CDR2 SYDVKM. The CDR3 is made up of 15 amino acids. The V gene lost 7 bases and the J gene lost 3 bases, with 16 bases spanning the gap. The CDR3 loop is CASIPERQLNQPQHF. CDR3 DNA sequence: TGTGCCAGCATCCCCGAAAGACAGCTCAATCAGCCCCAGCATTTT.

This clone was counted a single time. V usage is TRBV25-1 and J usage is TRBJ2-7, with D perhaps matching TRBD2 (6 bases). Germline CDR1 and CDR2: MGHDK and SYGVNS. V lost 3 bases and J lost 2, with 14 bases in between. The CDR3 sequence is 15 residues long. The CDR3 is CASSDPGVAPYEQYF. The CDR3 DNA follows: TGTGCCAGCAGTGACCCGGGGGTAGCCCCCTACGAGCAGTACTTC.

V is TRBV5-1 and J is TRBJ2-2; 7 positions agree with TRBD1. V lost 4 bases to trimming and J lost 4 bases; unmatched junction nucleotides: 4. CDR1 and CDR2 from the germline V gene are SGHRS and YFSETQ. The CDR3 length is 14 residues. The CDR3 bases are TGCGCCAGCAGCCCGGGACAGCCCACCGGGGAGCTGTTTTTT. It encodes CASSPGQPTGELFF. The full variable domain, in which reference TRBV5-1 and TRBJ2-2 provide the parts outside the CDR3, is KAGVTQTPRYLIKTRGQQVTLSCSPISGHRSVSWYQQTPGQGLQFLFEYFSETQRNKGNFPGRFSGRQFSNSRSEMNVSTLELGDSALYLCASSPGQPTGELFFGEGSRLTVL.